The rows below give T cell receptor beta chains drawn from one sample of a study of a mutant IDH1 vaccine in newly diagnosed glioma. Their antigen targets remain unknown. Clones were read by immunoSEQ multiplex PCR, and TCRdb kept only the in-frame ones, dropping some. Among roughly 74,000 clones listed, about 82% were seen once. The source material was PBMCs, sampled from a glioma patient whose treatment included an IDH1 peptide vaccine. These receptors all come from a man aged 25-45 years with glioma. Some clones in this sample may be carry-over from other donors' samples. Each CDR3 is given with its conserved first and last residue. The order of the fields is clone size, CDR3 length, J gene, D gene, V gene, CDR3 DNA, CDR3 protein. A D gene is named only where the DNA matches it firmly. Some rows mark clone size as missing; the rest say once, few, many or name a class of expanded clone.

>-|14|TRBJ1-3|-|TRBV19
TGTGCCAGTGCCACAGGAACCTCTGGAAACACCATATATTTT
CASATGTSGNTIYF
>-|13|TRBJ1-6|-|TRBV19
TGTGCCAGTAGCTCCGGGGGCAGTTCACCCCTCCACTTT
CASSSGGSSPLHF
>-|12|TRBJ2-7|-|TRBV28
TGTGCCAGCAGTGAAAGGGTCTACGAGCAGTACTTC
CASSERVYEQYF
>-|18|TRBJ2-7|-|TRBV7-6
TGTGCCAGCAGCTTAGCGCCCCTGACGGCCGGGTCCTCCTACGAGCAGTACTTC
CASSLAPLTAGSSYEQYF
>-|11|TRBJ1-1|-|TRBV19
TGTGCCAGTAAGGGCGTCACTGAAGCTTTCTTT
CASKGVTEAFF
>-|15|TRBJ2-5|TRBD2|TRBV10-1
TGCGCCAGCAGCAGATCCGGACTAGCGAGGGAGACCCAGTACTTC
CASSRSGLARETQYF
>-|15|TRBJ1-3|-|TRBV18
TGTGCCAGCTCACCGAGGAGAGACTCTGGAAACACCATATATTTT
CASSPRRDSGNTIYF
>-|15|TRBJ2-7|-|TRBV6-1
TGTGCCAGCAGTTGGAGGAGACAGTTTCATTACGAGCAGTACTTC
CASSWRRQFHYEQYF
>-|14|TRBJ2-1|TRBD2|TRBV5-1
TGCGCCAGCAGCTTTACTAGCGGGGTCAATGAGCAGTTCTTC
CASSFTSGVNEQFF
>once|13|TRBJ1-1|-|TRBV19
TGTGCCAGTAGTGAGGGGTTCCGGACTGAAGCTTTCTTT
CASSEGFRTEAFF
>-|15|TRBJ2-7|TRBD2|TRBV10-3
TGTGCCATCAGTGAGGCTCCGGGGGGACCCTACGAGCAGTACTTC
CAISEAPGGPYEQYF
>-|16|TRBJ1-4|-|TRBV9
TGTGCCAGCAGCGTAGTGCCAGCAGCAACTAATGAAAAACTGTTTTTT
CASSVVPAATNEKLFF
>once|16|TRBJ2-2|TRBD1|TRBV27
TGTGCCAGCAGTTCCGACAGGGGGAGGAACACCGGGGAGCTGTTTTTT
CASSSDRGRNTGELFF
>-|18|TRBJ2-1|TRBD2|TRBV7-8
TGTGCCAGCAGCTTAGCTTTAGCGGGGAGGCGAGCCTACAATGAGCAGTTCTTC
CASSLALAGRRAYNEQFF
>-|13|TRBJ2-5|-|TRBV28
TGTGCCAGCGATGGGTCACTCACAGAGACCCAGTACTTC
CASDGSLTETQYF
>-|12|TRBJ2-2|TRBD1|TRBV30
TGTGCCTGGAGGAGGGGGCGCGGGGAGCTGTTTTTT
CAWRRGRGELFF
>-|15|TRBJ2-5|TRBD1|TRBV4-2
TGTGCCAGCAGCCAAGTAGACAGGGGGCTAAGGGGCCAGTACTTC
CASSQVDRGLRGQYF
>-|13|TRBJ1-6|-|TRBV30
TGTGCCTGGGCCGGGACAAATAATTCACCCCTCCACTTT
CAWAGTNNSPLHF
>-|14|TRBJ2-5|TRBD2|TRBV11-2
TGTGCCAGCAGGAAAGGCGGGAGCCAAGAGACCCAGTACTTC
CASRKGGSQETQYF
>few|11|TRBJ1-3|-|TRBV2
TGTGCCAGCAGCGGAGGAAACACCATATATTTT
CASSGGNTIYF
>-|12|TRBJ1-2|-|TRBV18
TGTGCCAGCTCAACAGAGACATATGGCTACACCTTC
CASSTETYGYTF
>-|16|TRBJ1-5|-|TRBV28
TGTGCCAGCAGTTTACCGGGCAGGGGAGGCAATCAGCCCCAGCATTTT
CASSLPGRGGNQPQHF
>-|15|TRBJ2-7|TRBD1|TRBV25-1
TGTGCCAGCAGACCCTCAGGGGGTTGGTCCTACGAGCAGTACTTC
CASRPSGGWSYEQYF
>-|15|TRBJ2-7|-|TRBV9
TGTGCCAGCAGCACCGGGACCGCGATCTCCTACGAGCAGTACTTC
CASSTGTAISYEQYF
>-|16|TRBJ1-3|-|TRBV18
TGTGCCAGCTCACCAACCGGACAGAGCTCTGGAAACACCATATATTTT
CASSPTGQSSGNTIYF
>-|17|TRBJ2-1|-|TRBV5-1
TGCGCCAGCAGCTTGGTATCCCACAGAGGCTCCTACAATGAGCAGTTCTTC
CASSLVSHRGSYNEQFF
>-|15|TRBJ1-3|-|TRBV18
TGTGCCAGCTCACCAAGAAGGGACTCTGGAAACACCATATATTTT
CASSPRRDSGNTIYF
>once|13|TRBJ2-7|-|TRBV7-9
TGTGCCAGCAGCTTAGCGGGCTCCTACGAGCAGTACTTC
CASSLAGSYEQYF
>-|15|TRBJ1-3|-|TRBV6-1
TGTGCCAGCACCGACCGCCGGGGGCCTGGAAACACCATATATTTT
CASTDRRGPGNTIYF
>-|14|TRBJ1-4|-|TRBV18
TGTGCCAGCTCACCCGGGCGGGGGAATGAAAAACTGTTTTTT
CASSPGRGNEKLFF
>-|15|TRBJ1-1|-|TRBV5-4
TGTGCCAGCAGCTTGGAAGGGGAGATAAGCACTGAAGCTTTCTTT
CASSLEGEISTEAFF
>-|13|TRBJ2-5|-|TRBV9
TGTGCCAGCAGCGTAGCGTCGCAAGAGACCCAGTACTTC
CASSVASQETQYF
>-|13|TRBJ1-1|TRBD1|TRBV4-3
TGCGCCAGCAGCCAGGACAGGGAATCTGAAGCTTTCTTT
CASSQDRESEAFF
>-|14|TRBJ2-2|-|TRBV19
TGTGCCAGTAGCCACGGGACACCTCTCGGGGAGCTGTTTTTT
CASSHGTPLGELFF
>-|13|TRBJ2-5|-|TRBV2
TGTGCCAGCAGTGCGGACTTACAAGAGACCCAGTACTTC
CASSADLQETQYF
>-|14|TRBJ2-1|TRBD1|TRBV7-6
TGTGCCAGCAGCTTAGGGAACACAGGGGTTGAGCAGTTCTTC
CASSLGNTGVEQFF
>-|14|TRBJ2-2|-|TRBV28
TGTGCCAGCAGTTCGGGGGCGCGTACCGGGGAGCTGTTTTTT
CASSSGARTGELFF
>few|13|TRBJ2-2|-|TRBV5-4
TGTGCCAGCAGCCGCGAGGGGGCCGGGGAGCTGTTTTTT
CASSREGAGELFF
>-|14|TRBJ2-3|-|TRBV27
TGTGCCAGCAGTTTCGTAGGTAGCACAGATACGCAGTATTTT
CASSFVGSTDTQYF
>-|16|TRBJ2-1|-|TRBV10-3
TGTGCCACCGTAGCTGGTAGCGGAAGATTCGACAATGAGCAGTTCTTC
CATVAGSGRFDNEQFF
>-|16|TRBJ1-3|-|TRBV19
TGTGCCAGTAGTATACCGAGCAGGAGCTCTGGAAACACCATATATTTT
CASSIPSRSSGNTIYF
>-|16|TRBJ2-1|TRBD2|TRBV29-1
TGCAGCGTTGAAAGGGTAGCGGGGGGCGACTACAATGAGCAGTTCTTC
CSVERVAGGDYNEQFF
>once|14|TRBJ2-5|TRBD1|TRBV7-9
TGTGCCAGCAGCTCTGGACAGGGGAGAGAGACCCAGTACTTC
CASSSGQGRETQYF
>-|16|TRBJ2-3|-|TRBV19
TGTGCCAGTAGTGTACGACAGACGGCGAGCACAGATACGCAGTATTTT
CASSVRQTASTDTQYF
>-|12|TRBJ2-7|-|TRBV27
TGTGCCAGCAGATTGGGCCCGAACGAGCAGTACTTC
CASRLGPNEQYF
>once|16|TRBJ1-2|TRBD1|TRBV5-1
TGCGCCAGCAGCCCCGGGACAGCTTCACGAAACTATGGCTACACCTTC
CASSPGTASRNYGYTF
>-|18|TRBJ2-7|-|TRBV28
TGTGCCAGCAGTGATATCCATGGGACGGGTTCCTTCTCCTACGAGCAGTACTTC
CASSDIHGTGSFSYEQYF
>-|12|TRBJ2-1|TRBD2|TRBV4-2
TGTGCCAGCAGCAGGGAGGGTAATGAGCAGTTCTTC
CASSREGNEQFF
>-|14|TRBJ1-1|-|TRBV27
TGTGCCAGCAGTCACACCCCGGGGGGGGCTGAAGCTTTCTTT
CASSHTPGGAEAFF
>-|14|TRBJ2-6|TRBD1|TRBV18
TGTGCCAGCTCACCTACAGGGGCCATCAACGTCCTGACTTTC
CASSPTGAINVLTF
>-|18|TRBJ2-2|TRBD2|TRBV5-1
TGCGCCAGCAGCTTGGAGTATGCGGGGACTAGCGTCACCGGGGAGCTGTTTTTT
CASSLEYAGTSVTGELFF
>-|15|TRBJ2-1|TRBD2|TRBV6-4
TGTGCCAGCAGTGTACTAGCGGACCCCTCGGGTGAGCAGTTCTTC
CASSVLADPSGEQFF